Listed below are T cell receptor beta chains from one sample, sequenced in a study of T cells in localized non-small cell lung cancer. Sequencing used immunoSEQ multiplex PCR; TCRdb keeps in-frame clones, though not all of them. The repertoire holds over 30,000 clones, with roughly 90% as singletons. This material consisted of peripheral blood, taken before any cancer treatment. Source of these receptors: a man between 40 and 70 years old with stage I lung adenocarcinoma. Both conserved end residues are part of each CDR3. A D gene is named only where the DNA matches it firmly. Size is stated for part of the rows, as once, few or many counts, or as a class when the clone is expanded.

clone_size d_call j_call v_call cdr3_aa cdr3_nt
. TRBD1 TRBJ2-7 TRBV6-6 CASSDDRGNYEQYF TGTGCCAGCAGCGACGACAGGGGGAACTACGAGCAGTACTTC
. . TRBJ1-4 TRBV5-6 CASSPRLGVGLEKLFF TGTGCCAGCAGCCCCCGGTTGGGGGTAGGACTGGAAAAACTGTTTTTT
. . TRBJ1-4 TRBV15 CATSGNQGVSRNEKLFF TGTGCCACCAGCGGAAATCAGGGTGTATCGAGGAATGAAAAACTGTTTTTT
. TRBD1 TRBJ1-6 TRBV5-6 CASSLGQGGNSPLHF TGTGCCAGCAGCTTGGGACAGGGCGGTAATTCACCCCTCCACTTT
. . TRBJ1-4 TRBV30 CAWSARGALGEKLFF TGTGCCTGGAGTGCTAGGGGGGCCCTAGGGGAAAAACTGTTTTTT
. . TRBJ1-1 TRBV11-3 CASSLDASENTEAFF TGTGCCAGCAGCTTAGACGCAAGCGAGAACACTGAAGCTTTCTTT
. . TRBJ2-1 TRBV4-1 CASSPRRGGAENEQFF TGCGCCAGCAGCCCGAGGAGAGGGGGGGCAGAAAATGAGCAGTTCTTC
. . TRBJ1-4 TRBV9 CASSGTSNEKLFF TGTGCCAGCAGCGGTACCTCTAATGAAAAACTGTTTTTT
. . TRBJ1-1 TRBV7-2 CASSLGAGNTEAFF TGTGCCAGCAGCTTAGGTGCGGGAAACACTGAAGCTTTCTTT
. TRBD1 TRBJ1-5 TRBV18 CASSQQGAAQPQHF TGTGCCAGCTCACAGCAGGGGGCGGCTCAGCCCCAGCATTTT
once . TRBJ1-1 TRBV19 CASSEFWSTEAFF TGTGCCAGTAGCGAGTTTTGGAGTACTGAAGCTTTCTTT
. TRBD1 TRBJ1-1 TRBV11-2 CASSHGRQGTAEAFF TGTGCCAGCAGCCACGGAAGACAGGGTACAGCTGAAGCTTTCTTT
. . TRBJ1-5 TRBV27 CASSSRGYQPQHF TGTGCCAGCAGTTCCCGGGGTTACCAGCCCCAGCATTTT
. TRBD2 TRBJ2-7 TRBV4-2 CASSPGGNGAYEQYF TGTGCCAGCAGTCCGGGGGGGAACGGGGCCTACGAGCAGTACTTC
. . TRBJ2-7 TRBV7-2 CASSLGPPLSEQYF TGTGCCAGCAGCCTCGGACCTCCCCTCTCCGAGCAGTACTTC